The following is a TCR beta chain sequence with its context. The data stem from a study of shared clonotypes between healthy human individuals. Ten immunoSEQ deep assay plates were used to sequence unsorted PBMC DNA. The method was immunoSEQ multiplex PCR; TCRdb's version includes in-frame clones alone and lacks a portion of them. The sample lists some 510,000 clones; around 74% were seen once. The donors were adults (healthy and HIV-negative) with no recent acute infections or vaccinations. This receptor was obtained from a woman aged 40 to 50 in good health. Some clones in this sample may be carry-over from other donors' samples. What was sequenced was PBMCs.

In DNA form, the CDR3 reads TGTGCCAGCAGCTTGACCCGGCGGAGCTCCTACAATGAGCAGTTCTTC. It translates to CASSLTRRSSYNEQFF. V is TRBV11-2 and J is TRBJ2-1; D not certain. V was clipped by 3 bases and J by 0 bases, with 12 bases between them. This CDR3 comprises 16 residues. CDR1 and CDR2 from the germline V gene are SGHAT and FQNNGV.